The clone carrying this TCR beta chain turned up a few times. Researchers made TCR cDNA using 5'RACE template switching, and this step added a universal primer site and UMIs. TCRdb redid the calling of the 5' RACE reads with MiXCR, one entry per CDR3 protein. This table holds roughly 180,000 distinct CDR3 sequences, approximately 6% found once. This CDR3 spans 15 amino acids. V dropped 3 bases and J dropped 4; count of bases not matched to a gene: 2. Germline loops: CDR1 MGHRA, CDR2 YSYEKL. The data derive from a study of T cells after yellow fever vaccination. The chain is built from TRBV4-1 and TRBJ2-2, with 10 bases that match TRBD2. The sequencing used CD4+ T cells sorted from PBMCs, collected on the day of the first yellow fever vaccination. The TCR originated in a man aged 18 to 29 who received the YFV17D yellow fever vaccine. The DNA for the CDR3 is TGCGCCAGCAGCCAGAGGACTAGCGGCACCGGGGAGCTGTTTTTT. Its protein is CASSQRTSGTGELFF.